Listed below are T cell receptor beta chains from one sample, sequenced in a study of blood T cell repertoires in COVID-19. Profiling relied on immunoSEQ multiplex PCR, and the TCRdb table lists in-frame clones only, not all of them. The repertoire consists of about 220,000 clones, with 85% to 90% occurring once and the leading ten covering roughly 14%. The material sequenced was PBMCs or T cells enriched from blood (not recorded which). The source is a woman in her fifties or sixties with acute COVID-19. CDR3s include the opening cysteine and the closing phenylalanine or tryptophan. Fields, in order: D gene, V gene, clone size, J gene, CDR3 length, CDR3 protein, CDR3 DNA. A D gene is named only where the DNA matches it firmly. Rows give clone size only sometimes, using once, few, many, or a class for an expanded clone.

>.|TRBV2|.|TRBJ1-5|15
CASSDRVYSNQPQHF
TGTGCCAGCAGTGACCGAGTTTATAGCAATCAGCCCCAGCATTTT
>.|TRBV7-8|few|TRBJ2-5|16
CASSFNRGGSGETQYF
TGTGCCAGCAGCTTCAACAGGGGAGGTAGTGGAGAGACCCAGTACTTC
>TRBD2|TRBV28|.|TRBJ2-1|21
CASSAPSVGVWSSGVGNEQFF
TGTGCCAGCAGTGCCCCTAGTGTAGGGGTCTGGTCTAGCGGGGTTGGTAATGAGCAGTTCTTC
>TRBD2|TRBV7-8|.|TRBJ2-2|16
CASSKPLAANTGELFF
TGTGCCAGCAGCAAACCACTAGCGGCCAACACCGGGGAGCTGTTTTTT
>TRBD1|TRBV18|.|TRBJ1-1|14
CASSPGTENTEAFF
TGTGCCAGCTCACCAGGGACAGAGAACACTGAAGCTTTCTTT
>.|TRBV5-1|.|TRBJ2-3|15
CASSLIPREPDTQYF
TGCGCCAGCAGCTTGATTCCCCGGGAGCCAGATACGCAGTATTTT
>TRBD1|TRBV3-1/TRBV3-2|.|TRBJ1-6|14
CASSLQTGGSPLHF
TGTGCCAGCAGCCTCCAGACAGGGGGGTCACCCCTCCACTTT
>.|TRBV7-8|.|TRBJ2-1|17
CASSLDRPSPPRDEQFF
TGTGCCAGCAGCTTAGATCGCCCCTCCCCCCCTCGGGATGAGCAGTTCTTC
>.|TRBV5-4|.|TRBJ2-7|15
CASSLDPGGGYEQYF
TGTGCCAGCAGCTTGGATCCAGGGGGAGGCTACGAGCAGTACTTC
>TRBD1|TRBV2|.|TRBJ2-3|13
CASVGQDTDTQYF
TGTGCCAGCGTCGGACAGGACACAGATACGCAGTATTTT
>.|TRBV29-1|.|TRBJ1-2|12
CSVRTDNYGYTF
TGCAGCGTTCGGACAGATAACTATGGCTACACCTTC
>TRBD2|TRBV30|.|TRBJ2-1|15
CAWNELAGFSNEQFF
TGTGCCTGGAACGAGCTAGCGGGATTCTCCAATGAGCAGTTCTTC
>TRBD1|TRBV25-1|.|TRBJ1-1|13
CASKGQGSTEAFF
TGTGCCAGCAAGGGACAGGGGTCCACTGAAGCTTTCTTT
>.|TRBV7-2|.|TRBJ1-2|12
CASSQRQYGYTF
TGTGCCAGCAGCCAGAGACAGTATGGCTACACCTTC
>.|TRBV2|.|TRBJ2-1|13
CASIANTYNEQFF
TGTGCCAGCATAGCGAATACCTACAATGAGCAGTTCTTC
>TRBD1|TRBV28|.|TRBJ1-2|14
CASRTTGEGGRYTF
TGTGCCAGCAGGACGACAGGGGAAGGGGGGCGGTACACCTTC
>.|TRBV7-9|.|TRBJ2-2|17
CASSLRPSLADTGELFF
TGTGCCAGCAGCTTGAGGCCATCTCTTGCGGACACCGGGGAGCTGTTTTTT
>TRBD2|TRBV7-2|once|TRBJ2-1|16
CASSRTSGRGEGEQFF
TGTGCCAGCAGCCGGACTAGCGGGAGAGGCGAAGGCGAGCAGTTCTTC
>.|TRBV19|.|TRBJ1-1|13
CASSEITGTEAFF
TGTGCCAGTAGTGAGATAACAGGGACTGAAGCTTTCTTT
>.|TRBV27|once|TRBJ2-1|14
CASSVGDSYNEQFF
TGTGCCAGCAGCGTAGGGGACTCCTACAATGAGCAGTTCTTC
>.|TRBV5-8|once|TRBJ2-2|15
CASSLGQGNTGELFF
TGTGCCAGCAGCTTGGGGCAGGGGAACACCGGGGAGCTGTTTTTT
>TRBD1|TRBV6-4|.|TRBJ1-2|16
CASSDGGAGGNYGYTF
TGTGCCAGCAGTGACGGTGGGGCAGGGGGCAACTATGGCTACACCTTC
>TRBD1|TRBV9|.|TRBJ1-1|15
CASSTLTGRNTEAFF
TGTGCCAGCAGCACCCTGACAGGGAGGAACACTGAAGCTTTCTTT
>TRBD2|TRBV7-6|.|TRBJ2-5|16
CASSLNSGSSQETQYF
TGTGCCAGCAGCTTAAATAGCGGGAGCTCCCAGGAGACCCAGTACTTC
>.|TRBV5-1|.|TRBJ1-6|14
CASSLGERDSPLHF
TGCGCCAGCAGCTTGGGAGAACGCGATTCACCCCTCCACTTT
>.|TRBV7-9|.|TRBJ2-3|12
CASSSGANTQYF
TGTGCCAGCAGTTCAGGGGCGAATACGCAGTATTTT
>.|TRBV7-9|.|TRBJ1-3|14
CASSMQGRGNTIYF
TGTGCCAGCAGCATGCAGGGCCGAGGAAACACCATATATTTT
>TRBD1|TRBV28|.|TRBJ2-5|16
CASSNAGRGLQETQYF
TGTGCCAGCAGCAATGCGGGCAGGGGGCTCCAAGAGACCCAGTACTTC
>.|TRBV6-5|once|TRBJ1-1|15
CASTERRGLNTEAFF
TGTGCCAGCACCGAACGGAGAGGCCTGAACACTGAAGCTTTCTTT
>.|TRBV2|few|TRBJ1-1|16
CASSEGPGLVNTEAFF
TGTGCCAGCAGTGAGGGCCCGGGGTTGGTGAACACTGAAGCTTTCTTT
>TRBD2|TRBV5-6|.|TRBJ2-1|16
CASSLMPAGEVDEQFF
TGTGCCAGCAGCTTGATGCCTGCGGGAGAGGTGGATGAGCAGTTCTTC
>.|TRBV5-4|.|TRBJ2-2|13
CASSIAGAGELFF
TGTGCCAGCAGTATTGCAGGGGCCGGGGAGCTGTTTTTT
>TRBD1|TRBV5-1|.|TRBJ1-2|14
CASSFSTGDYGYTF
TGCGCCAGCAGCTTCTCTACAGGGGACTATGGCTACACCTTC
>TRBD2|TRBV2|.|TRBJ2-5|15
CASPSGREAQETQYF
TGTGCCAGCCCATCGGGGCGGGAGGCCCAAGAGACCCAGTACTTC
>.|TRBV28|.|TRBJ1-4|15
CASSQRTASNEKLFF
TGTGCCAGCAGCCAAAGGACAGCATCTAATGAAAAACTGTTTTTT
>TRBD1|TRBV6-4|.|TRBJ2-7|14
CASRLTGQSSEQYF
TGTGCCAGCCGACTTACGGGACAGTCGTCCGAGCAGTACTTC
>TRBD2|TRBV5-6|.|TRBJ2-1|14
CASRGLAVYNEQFF
TGTGCCAGCAGGGGACTAGCGGTATACAATGAGCAGTTCTTC
>TRBD1|TRBV5-1|.|TRBJ1-2|13
CASSFRQGDGYTF
TGCGCCAGCAGCTTTCGACAGGGGGACGGCTACACCTTC
>TRBD2|TRBV9|.|TRBJ2-2|16
CASSVGTSGRTGELFF
TGTGCCAGCAGCGTAGGGACTAGCGGTCGAACGGGGGAGCTGTTTTTT
>TRBD1|TRBV6-5|.|TRBJ1-1|15
CASSYAGQGGTEAFF
TGTGCCAGCAGTTACGCGGGACAGGGAGGCACTGAAGCTTTCTTT
>.|TRBV28|.|TRBJ1-6|10
CASGRSPLHF
TGTGCCAGCGGCCGATCACCCCTCCACTTT
>TRBD2|TRBV7-9|.|TRBJ2-2|16
CASSRSGVRATGELFF
TGTGCCAGCAGCCGAAGCGGGGTCAGGGCCACCGGGGAGCTGTTTTTT
>TRBD2|TRBV27|.|TRBJ2-5|15
CASSTSGRALETQYF
TGTGCCAGCAGTACTAGCGGGAGGGCCTTAGAGACCCAGTACTTC
>.|TRBV27|.|TRBJ2-7|15
CASSFGGGAYYEQYF
TGTGCCAGCAGTTTCGGGGGAGGCGCCTACTACGAGCAGTACTTC
>.|TRBV4-2|.|TRBJ1-1|14
CASSQEEGNTEAFF
TGTGCCAGCAGCCAAGAGGAGGGTAACACTGAAGCTTTCTTT
>.|TRBV27|.|TRBJ1-2|17
CASSFGFAGASLYGYTF
TGTGCCAGCAGTTTTGGTTTCGCGGGCGCTTCCCTCTATGGCTACACCTTC
>.|TRBV5-8|few|TRBJ1-5|13
CASTWGLYQPQHF
TGTGCCAGCACCTGGGGGCTGTATCAGCCCCAGCATTTT
>TRBD1|TRBV28|once|TRBJ1-1|15
CASSPLFTGGREAFF
TGTGCCAGCAGCCCTCTTTTTACAGGGGGCCGTGAAGCTTTCTTT
>.|TRBV7-2|.|TRBJ1-2|15
CASSPRQGSRFGYTF
TGTGCCAGCAGCCCACGTCAGGGCTCCAGATTTGGCTACACCTTC
>TRBD2|TRBV5-1|.|TRBJ2-2|16
CASSLVLRGYTGELFF
TGCGCCAGCAGCTTGGTATTGCGGGGGTACACCGGGGAGCTGTTTTTT
>.|TRBV25-1|.|TRBJ1-1|11
CASRANTEAFF
TGTGCCAGCAGAGCGAACACTGAAGCTTTCTTT
>.|TRBV29-1|.|TRBJ2-5|17
CSVEDGGGETPQETQYF
TGCAGCGTTGAAGATGGCGGGGGCGAAACTCCCCAAGAGACCCAGTACTTC